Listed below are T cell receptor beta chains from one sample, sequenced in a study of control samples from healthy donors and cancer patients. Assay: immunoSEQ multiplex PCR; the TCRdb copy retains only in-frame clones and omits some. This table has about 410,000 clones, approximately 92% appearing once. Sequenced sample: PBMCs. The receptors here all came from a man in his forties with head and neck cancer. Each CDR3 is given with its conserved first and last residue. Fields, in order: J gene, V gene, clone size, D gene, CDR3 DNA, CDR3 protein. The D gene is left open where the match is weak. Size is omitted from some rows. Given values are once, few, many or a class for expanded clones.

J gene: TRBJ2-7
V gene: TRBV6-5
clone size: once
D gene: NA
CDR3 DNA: TGTGCCAGCAGGCCGGGGGCGGATTACGAGCAGTACTTC
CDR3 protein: CASRPGADYEQYF

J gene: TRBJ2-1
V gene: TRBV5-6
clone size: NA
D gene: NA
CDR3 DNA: TGTGCCAGCAGCGATCTATTGCGGGAAATTCACAATGAGCAGTTCTTC
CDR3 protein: CASSDLLREIHNEQFF

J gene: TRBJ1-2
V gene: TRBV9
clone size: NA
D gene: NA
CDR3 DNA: TGTGCCAGCAGCGTAGCCCGCAGTAACTATGGCTACACCTTC
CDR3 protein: CASSVARSNYGYTF

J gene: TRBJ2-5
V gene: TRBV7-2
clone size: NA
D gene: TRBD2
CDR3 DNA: TGTGCCAGCAGCCCCTATTCCGGGGGGGAGACCCAGTACTTC
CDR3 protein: CASSPYSGGETQYF

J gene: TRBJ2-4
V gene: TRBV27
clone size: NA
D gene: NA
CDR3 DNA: TGTGCCAGCAGTGGTCGGATGGGCTCGCTAGCCAAAAACATTCAGTACTTC
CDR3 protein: CASSGRMGSLAKNIQYF

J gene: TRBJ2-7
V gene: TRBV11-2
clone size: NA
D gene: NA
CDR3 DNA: TGTGCCAGCAGCTTAACCCAGGTTCCTGGGGAGCAGTACTTC
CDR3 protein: CASSLTQVPGEQYF

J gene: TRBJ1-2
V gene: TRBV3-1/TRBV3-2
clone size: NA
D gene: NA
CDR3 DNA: TGTGCCAGCAGTCCCGACAGCTACTATGGCTACACCTTC
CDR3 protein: CASSPDSYYGYTF

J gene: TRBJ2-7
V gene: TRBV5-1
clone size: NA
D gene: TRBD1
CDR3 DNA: TGCGCCAGCAGCGGAGGACAGGGGGCGGGGTACGAGCAGTACTTC
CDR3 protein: CASSGGQGAGYEQYF

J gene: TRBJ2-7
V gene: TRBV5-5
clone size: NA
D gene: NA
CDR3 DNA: TGTGCCAGCAGCTCAGGGGTAAGGGACTACGAGCAGTACTTC
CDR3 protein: CASSSGVRDYEQYF

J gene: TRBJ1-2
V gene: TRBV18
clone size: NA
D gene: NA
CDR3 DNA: TGTGCCAGCTCACTACAGGGATTTCCAACTGCTAACTATGGCTACACCTTC
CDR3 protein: CASSLQGFPTANYGYTF

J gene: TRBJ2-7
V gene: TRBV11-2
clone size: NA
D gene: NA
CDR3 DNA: TGTGCCAGCAGCTTAGGTTTGAGGGACGAGCAGTACTTC
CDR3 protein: CASSLGLRDEQYF

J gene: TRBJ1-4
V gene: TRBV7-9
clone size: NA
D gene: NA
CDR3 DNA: TGTGCCAGCAGCTTACGGACGGACAATGAAAAACTGTTTTTT
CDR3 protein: CASSLRTDNEKLFF

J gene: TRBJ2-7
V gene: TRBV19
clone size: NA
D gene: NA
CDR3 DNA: TGTGCCAGTAGTATAGCCCTAGGCGCCTACGAGCAGTACTTC
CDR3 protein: CASSIALGAYEQYF

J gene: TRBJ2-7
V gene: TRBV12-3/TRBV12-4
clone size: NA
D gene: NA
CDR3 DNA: TGTGCCAGCAGCCGAGGTTACGAGCAGTACTTC
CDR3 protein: CASSRGYEQYF

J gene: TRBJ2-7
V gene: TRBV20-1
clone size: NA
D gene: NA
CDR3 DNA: TGCAGTGCTAGGCCGATCTACGAGCAGTACTTC
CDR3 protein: CSARPIYEQYF

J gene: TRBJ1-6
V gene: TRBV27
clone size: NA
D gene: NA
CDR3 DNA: TGTGCCAGCAGTTCGCGCATTTCAGTAAATTCACCCCTCCACTTT
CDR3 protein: CASSSRISVNSPLHF

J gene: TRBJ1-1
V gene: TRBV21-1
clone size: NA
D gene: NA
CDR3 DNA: TGTGCCAGCAGCAAAGGTAAGGTAAGGGGCACTGAAGCTTTCTTT
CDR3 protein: CASSKGKVRGTEAFF

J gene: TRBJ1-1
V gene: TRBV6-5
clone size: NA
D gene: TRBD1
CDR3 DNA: TGTGCCATTTGGAGGGGGCCTATGAACACTGAAGCTTTCTTT
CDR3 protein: CAIWRGPMNTEAFF

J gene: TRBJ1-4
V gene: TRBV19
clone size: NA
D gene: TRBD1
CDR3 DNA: TGTGCCAGTAGTACCGGAGGGGGCATTGGTGAAAAACTGTTTTTT
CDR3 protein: CASSTGGGIGEKLFF

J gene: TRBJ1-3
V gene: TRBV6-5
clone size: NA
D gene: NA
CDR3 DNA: TGTGCCAGCAGTCCGGGACACCGCTCTGGAAACACCATATATTTT
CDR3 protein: CASSPGHRSGNTIYF

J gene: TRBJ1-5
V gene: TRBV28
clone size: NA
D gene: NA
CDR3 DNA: TGTGCCAGCAGTCCGCCTGGGGGGTTGGGTCAGCCCCAGCATTTT
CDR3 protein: CASSPPGGLGQPQHF

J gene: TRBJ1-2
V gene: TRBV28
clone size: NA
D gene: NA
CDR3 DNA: TGTGCCAGCAGAACCAGCGGCAGCGGGGGCTACACCTTC
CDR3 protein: CASRTSGSGGYTF

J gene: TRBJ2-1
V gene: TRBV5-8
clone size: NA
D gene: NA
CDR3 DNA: TGTGCCAGCAGCCGCTTGCAGGACGCCACGTTCTTC
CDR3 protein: CASSRLQDATFF

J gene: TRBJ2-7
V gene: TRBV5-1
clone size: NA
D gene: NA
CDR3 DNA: TGCGCCAGCAGCATTGGGGATTCCTACGAGCAGTACTTC
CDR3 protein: CASSIGDSYEQYF

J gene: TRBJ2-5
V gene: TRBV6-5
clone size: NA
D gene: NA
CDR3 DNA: TGTGCCAGCAGTTACTCGTGGGAAGAGACCCAGTACTTC
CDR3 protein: CASSYSWEETQYF

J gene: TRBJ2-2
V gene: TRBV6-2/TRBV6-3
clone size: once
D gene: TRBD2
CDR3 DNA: TGTGCCAGCAGTTACTTCGGACTAGCGGGGAACACCGGGGAGCTGTTTTTT
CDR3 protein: CASSYFGLAGNTGELFF

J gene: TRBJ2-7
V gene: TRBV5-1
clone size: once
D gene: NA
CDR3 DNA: TGCGCCAGCAGCCGCTCCACCCAGGACTCGACCTACGAGCAGTACTTC
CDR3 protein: CASSRSTQDSTYEQYF

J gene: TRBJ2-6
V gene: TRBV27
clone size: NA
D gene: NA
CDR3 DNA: TGTGCCAGCAGTCCTAATCGAAGGGGCGCTGGGGCCAACGTCCTGACTTTC
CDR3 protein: CASSPNRRGAGANVLTF

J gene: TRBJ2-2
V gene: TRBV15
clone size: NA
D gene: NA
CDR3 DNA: TGTGCCACCAGCAGAGATTTATCAGGGAGAATAACCGGGGAGCTGTTTTTT
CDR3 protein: CATSRDLSGRITGELFF

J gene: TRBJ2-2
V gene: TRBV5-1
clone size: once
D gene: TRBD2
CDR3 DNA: TGCGCCAGCAGCTTGGCCAGTCTAGCGGGTATACCCGGGGAGCTGTTTTTT
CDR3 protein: CASSLASLAGIPGELFF

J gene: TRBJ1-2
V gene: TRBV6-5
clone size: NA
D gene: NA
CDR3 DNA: TGTGCCACCCTAACCCCGGGAAGAATAAATGGCTACACCTTC
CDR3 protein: CATLTPGRINGYTF

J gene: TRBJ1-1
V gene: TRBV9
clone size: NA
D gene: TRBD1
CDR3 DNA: TGTGCCAGCAGCGCATCCGACAGGGCGGTCACTGAAGCTTTCTTT
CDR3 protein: CASSASDRAVTEAFF

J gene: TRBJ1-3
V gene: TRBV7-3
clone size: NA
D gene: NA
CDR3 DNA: TGTGCCAGCAGTCGGGGGACCTCTGGAAACACCATATATTTT
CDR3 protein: CASSRGTSGNTIYF

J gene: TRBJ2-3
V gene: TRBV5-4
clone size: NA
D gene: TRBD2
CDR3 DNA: TGTGCCAGCAGCCTAGAGGGAGGGTCGAGTACAGATACGCAGTATTTT
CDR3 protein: CASSLEGGSSTDTQYF

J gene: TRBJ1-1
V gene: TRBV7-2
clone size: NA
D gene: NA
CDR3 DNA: TGTGCCAGCAGCTCCATGGGGACGAACACTGAAGCTTTCTTT
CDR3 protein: CASSSMGTNTEAFF

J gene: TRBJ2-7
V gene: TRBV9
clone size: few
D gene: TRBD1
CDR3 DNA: TGTGCCAGCAGCCGAAGAGCCGGGACAGCAAACTACGAGCAGTACTTC
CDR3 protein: CASSRRAGTANYEQYF

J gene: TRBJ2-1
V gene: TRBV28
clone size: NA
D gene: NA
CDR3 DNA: TGTGCCAGCAGTCGCATGAGCGCCTACAATGAGCAGTTCTTC
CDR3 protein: CASSRMSAYNEQFF

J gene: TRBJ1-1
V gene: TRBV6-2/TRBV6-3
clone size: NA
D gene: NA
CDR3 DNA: TGTGCCAGCAGTTTTTGGGGGAACACTGAAGCTTTCTTT
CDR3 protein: CASSFWGNTEAFF

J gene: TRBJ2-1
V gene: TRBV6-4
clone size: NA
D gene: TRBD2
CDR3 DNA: TGTGCCAGCAGTGTACTAGCGGGAGGGTACAATGAGCAGTTCTTC
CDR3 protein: CASSVLAGGYNEQFF

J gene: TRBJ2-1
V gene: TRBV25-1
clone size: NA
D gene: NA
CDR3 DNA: TGTGCCAGCAGTGACACAAATTCTGATGAGCAGTTCTTC
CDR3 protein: CASSDTNSDEQFF

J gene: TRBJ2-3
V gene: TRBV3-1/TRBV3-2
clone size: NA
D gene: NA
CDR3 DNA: TGTGCCAGCAGCCAACCTGCCTCGGGGGATACGCAGTATTTT
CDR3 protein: CASSQPASGDTQYF

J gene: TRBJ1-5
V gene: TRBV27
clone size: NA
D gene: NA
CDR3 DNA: TGTGCCAGCGGAGATCAGCCCCAGCATTTT
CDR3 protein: CASGDQPQHF

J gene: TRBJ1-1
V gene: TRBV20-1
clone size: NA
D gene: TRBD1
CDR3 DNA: TGCAGTGCCCGGACAGGGAATGAAGCTTTCTTT
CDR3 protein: CSARTGNEAFF

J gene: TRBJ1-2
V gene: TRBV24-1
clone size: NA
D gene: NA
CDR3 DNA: TGTGCCACCAGTGGGAGCTATGGCTACACCTTC
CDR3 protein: CATSGSYGYTF

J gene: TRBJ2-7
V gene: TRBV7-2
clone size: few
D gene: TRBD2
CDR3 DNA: TGTGCCAGCAGCCCTAGCGGGACCCCCCACGAGCAGTACTTC
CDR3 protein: CASSPSGTPHEQYF

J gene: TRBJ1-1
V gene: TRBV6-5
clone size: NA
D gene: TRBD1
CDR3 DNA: TGTGCCAGCAGTTACTCCAGACAGGGGAACACTGAAGCTTTCTTT
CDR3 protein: CASSYSRQGNTEAFF

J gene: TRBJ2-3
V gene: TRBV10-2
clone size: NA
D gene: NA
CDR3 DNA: TGCGCCAGCCGGGACCATCGGATGGCAGATACGCAGTATTTT
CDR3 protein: CASRDHRMADTQYF

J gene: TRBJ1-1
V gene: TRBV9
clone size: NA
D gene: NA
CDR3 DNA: TGTGCCAGCAGCGTTTGGGTGGGAACTGAAGCTTTCTTT
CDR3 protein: CASSVWVGTEAFF

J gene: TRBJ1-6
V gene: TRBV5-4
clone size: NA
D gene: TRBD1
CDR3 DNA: TGTGCCAGCACCTTGACAGGGAATTTTAATTCACCCCTCCACTTT
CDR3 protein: CASTLTGNFNSPLHF

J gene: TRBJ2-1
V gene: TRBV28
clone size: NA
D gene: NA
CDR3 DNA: TGTGCCAGCAGAATGACAGGGAGGAATGAGCAGTTCTTC
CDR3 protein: CASRMTGRNEQFF

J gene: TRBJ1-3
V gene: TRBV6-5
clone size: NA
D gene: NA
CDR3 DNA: TGTGCCAGCAGTCCCGAGGGGGGAAGAGGAAACACCATATATTTT
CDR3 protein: CASSPEGGRGNTIYF

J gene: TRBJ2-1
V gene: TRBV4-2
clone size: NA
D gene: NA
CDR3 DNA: TGTGCCAGCAGCCAAGGGCTGTACAATGAGCAGTTCTTC
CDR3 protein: CASSQGLYNEQFF

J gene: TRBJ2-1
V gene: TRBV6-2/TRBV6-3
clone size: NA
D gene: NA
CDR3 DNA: TGTGCCAGCAGTTATCAAACCGAGGCCTACAGGGTGTCCTACAATGAGCAGTTCTTC
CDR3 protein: CASSYQTEAYRVSYNEQFF

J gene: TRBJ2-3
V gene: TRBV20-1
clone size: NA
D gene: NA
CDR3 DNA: TGCAGTGCTAGAGATACAGATACGCAGTATTTT
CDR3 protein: CSARDTDTQYF

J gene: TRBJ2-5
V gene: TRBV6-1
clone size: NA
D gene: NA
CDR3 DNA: TGTGCCAGCAGTGAACAGGGTGGAGGGCAAGAGACCCAGTACTTC
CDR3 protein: CASSEQGGGQETQYF

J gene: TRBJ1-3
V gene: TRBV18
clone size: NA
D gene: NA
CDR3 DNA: TGTGCCAGCTCACCATTCTTGAACACCATATATTTT
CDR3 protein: CASSPFLNTIYF

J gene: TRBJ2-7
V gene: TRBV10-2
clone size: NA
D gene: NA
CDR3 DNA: TGCGCCAGCAGTGGGGAAGGACAAAGCTCCTACGAGCAGTACTTC
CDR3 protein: CASSGEGQSSYEQYF

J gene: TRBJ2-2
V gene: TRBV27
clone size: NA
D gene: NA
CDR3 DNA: TGTGCCAGCAGTTTATCAGGGGCCGGGGAGCTGTTTTTT
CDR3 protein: CASSLSGAGELFF

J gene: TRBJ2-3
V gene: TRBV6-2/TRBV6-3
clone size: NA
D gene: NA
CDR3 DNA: TGTGCCAGCAGTTACTCGATCCGGGGGGCTCGCACAGATACGCAGTATTTT
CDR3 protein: CASSYSIRGARTDTQYF

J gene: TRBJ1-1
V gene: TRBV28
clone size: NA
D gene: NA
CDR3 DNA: TGTGCCAGCAGTTTAGGGACGGGATCCGTACTTGAAGCTTTCTTT
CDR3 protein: CASSLGTGSVLEAFF